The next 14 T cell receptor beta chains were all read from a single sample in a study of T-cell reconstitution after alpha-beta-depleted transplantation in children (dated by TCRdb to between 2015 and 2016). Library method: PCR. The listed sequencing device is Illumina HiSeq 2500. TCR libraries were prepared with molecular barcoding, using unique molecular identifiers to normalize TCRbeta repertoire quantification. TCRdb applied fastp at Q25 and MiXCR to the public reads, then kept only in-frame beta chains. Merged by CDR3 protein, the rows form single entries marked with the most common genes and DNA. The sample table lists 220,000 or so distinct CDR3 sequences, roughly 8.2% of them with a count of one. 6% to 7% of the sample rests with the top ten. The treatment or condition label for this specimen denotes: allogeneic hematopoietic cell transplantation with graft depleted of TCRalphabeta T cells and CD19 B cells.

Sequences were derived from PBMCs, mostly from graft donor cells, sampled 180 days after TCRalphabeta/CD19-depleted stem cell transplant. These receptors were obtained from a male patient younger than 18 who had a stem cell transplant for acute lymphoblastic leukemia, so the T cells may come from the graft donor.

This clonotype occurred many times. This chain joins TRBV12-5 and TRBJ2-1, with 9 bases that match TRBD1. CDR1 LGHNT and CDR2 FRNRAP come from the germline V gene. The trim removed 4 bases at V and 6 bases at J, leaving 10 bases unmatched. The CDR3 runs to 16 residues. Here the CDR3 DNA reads TGTGCTAGTGGTTGGGCCCCGGGACAGGGAGGCAATGAGCAGTTCTTC. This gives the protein CASGWAPGQGGNEQFF. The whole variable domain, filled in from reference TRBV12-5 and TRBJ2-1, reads DARVTQTPRHKVTEMGQEVTMRCQPILGHNTVFWYRQTMMQGLELLAYFRNRAPLDDSGMPKDRFSAEMPDATLATLKIQPSEPRDSAVYFCASGWAPGQGGNEQFFGPGTRLTVL.

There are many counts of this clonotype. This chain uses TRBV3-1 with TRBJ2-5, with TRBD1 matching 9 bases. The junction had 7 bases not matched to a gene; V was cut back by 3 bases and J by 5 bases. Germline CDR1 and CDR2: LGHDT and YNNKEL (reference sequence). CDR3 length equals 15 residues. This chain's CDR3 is CASSQGQGGWETQYF. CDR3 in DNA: TGTGCCAGCAGCCAGGGACAGGGAGGTTGGGAGACCCAGTACTTC.

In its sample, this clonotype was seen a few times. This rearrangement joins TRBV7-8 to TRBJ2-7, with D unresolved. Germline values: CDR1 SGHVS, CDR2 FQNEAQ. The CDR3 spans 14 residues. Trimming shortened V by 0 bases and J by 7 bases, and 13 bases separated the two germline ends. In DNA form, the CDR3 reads TGTGCCAGCAGCTTAGCGATGCAGATTGGTGAGCAGTACTTC. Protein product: CASSLAMQIGEQYF.

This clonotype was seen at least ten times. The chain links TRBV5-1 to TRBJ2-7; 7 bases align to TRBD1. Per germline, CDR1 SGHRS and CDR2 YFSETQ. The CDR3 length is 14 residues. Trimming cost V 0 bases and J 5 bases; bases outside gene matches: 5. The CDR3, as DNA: TGCGCCAGCAGCTTGGTTGGAGACAGGGACGAGCAGTACTTC. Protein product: CASSLVGDRDEQYF.

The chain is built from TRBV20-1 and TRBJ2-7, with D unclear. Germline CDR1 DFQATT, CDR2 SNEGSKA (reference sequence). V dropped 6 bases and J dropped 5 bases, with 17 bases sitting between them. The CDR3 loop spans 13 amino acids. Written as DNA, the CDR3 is TGCAGTGCCCTACGTAGGACGTCGCACGAGCAGTACTTC. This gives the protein CSALRRTSHEQYF.

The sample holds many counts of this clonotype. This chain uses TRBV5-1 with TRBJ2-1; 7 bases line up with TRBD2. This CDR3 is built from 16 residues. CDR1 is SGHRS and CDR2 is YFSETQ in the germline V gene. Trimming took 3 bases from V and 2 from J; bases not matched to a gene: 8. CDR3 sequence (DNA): TGCGCCAGCAGCTCGAAAACCGGGACTACCTACAATGAGCAGTTCTTC. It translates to CASSSKTGTTYNEQFF. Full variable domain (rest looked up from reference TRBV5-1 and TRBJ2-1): KAGVTQTPRYLIKTRGQQVTLSCSPISGHRSVSWYQQTPGQGLQFLFEYFSETQRNKGNFPGRFSGRQFSNSRSEMNVSTLELGDSALYLCASSSKTGTTYNEQFFGPGTRLTVL.

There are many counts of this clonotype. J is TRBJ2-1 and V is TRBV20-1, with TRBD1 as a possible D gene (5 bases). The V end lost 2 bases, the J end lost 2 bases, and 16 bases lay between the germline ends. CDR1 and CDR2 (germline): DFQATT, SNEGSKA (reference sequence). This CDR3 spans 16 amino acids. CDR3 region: CSARSQGRLTYNEQFF. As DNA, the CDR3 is TGCAGTGCTAGAAGTCAGGGAAGATTGACCTACAATGAGCAGTTCTTC.

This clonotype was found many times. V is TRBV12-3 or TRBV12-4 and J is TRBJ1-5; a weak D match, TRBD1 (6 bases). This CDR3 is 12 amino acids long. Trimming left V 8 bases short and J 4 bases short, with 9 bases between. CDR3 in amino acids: CASDQGNQPQHF. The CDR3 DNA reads TGTGCCAGCGACCAGGGGAATCAGCCCCAGCATTTT.

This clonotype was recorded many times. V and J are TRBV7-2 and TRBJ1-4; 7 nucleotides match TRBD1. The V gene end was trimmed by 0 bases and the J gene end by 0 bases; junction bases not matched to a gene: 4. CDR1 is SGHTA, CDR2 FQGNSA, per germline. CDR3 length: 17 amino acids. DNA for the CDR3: TGTGCCAGCAGCTTAGCCCCAGGGGGGGCAACTAATGAAAAACTGTTTTTT. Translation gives CASSLAPGGATNEKLFF. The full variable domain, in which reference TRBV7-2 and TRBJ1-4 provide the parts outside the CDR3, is GAGVSQSPSNKVTEKGKDVELRCDPISGHTALYWYRQSLGQGLEFLIYFQGNSAPDKSGLPSDRFSAERTGGSVSTLTIQRTQQEDSAVYLCASSLAPGGATNEKLFFGSGTQLSVL.

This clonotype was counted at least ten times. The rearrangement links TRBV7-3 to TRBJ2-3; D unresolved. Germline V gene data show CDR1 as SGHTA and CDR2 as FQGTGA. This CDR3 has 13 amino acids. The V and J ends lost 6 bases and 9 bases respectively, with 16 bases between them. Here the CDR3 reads CASRNSGSETQYF. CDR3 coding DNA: TGTGCCAGCAGAAATTCAGGATCCGAGACGCAGTATTTT.

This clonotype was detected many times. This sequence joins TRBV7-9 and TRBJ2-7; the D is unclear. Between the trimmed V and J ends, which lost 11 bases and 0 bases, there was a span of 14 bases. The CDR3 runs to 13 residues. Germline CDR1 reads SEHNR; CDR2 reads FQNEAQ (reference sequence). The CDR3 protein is CAVSGADSYEQYF. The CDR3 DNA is TGTGCCGTGTCGGGCGCCGACTCCTACGAGCAGTACTTC.

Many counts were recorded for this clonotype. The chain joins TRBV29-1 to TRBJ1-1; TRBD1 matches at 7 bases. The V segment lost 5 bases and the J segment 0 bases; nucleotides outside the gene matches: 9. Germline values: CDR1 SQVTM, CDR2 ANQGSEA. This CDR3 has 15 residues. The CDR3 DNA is TGCAGCGTTAAGGACAGGAGTACTATGAACACTGAAGCTTTCTTT. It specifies CSVKDRSTMNTEAFF. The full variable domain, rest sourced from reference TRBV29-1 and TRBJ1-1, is SAVISQKPSRDICQRGTSLTIQCQVDSQVTMMFWYRQQPGQSLTLIATANQGSEATYESGFVIDKFPISRPNLTFSTLTVSNMSPEDSSIYLCSVKDRSTMNTEAFFGQGTRLTVV.

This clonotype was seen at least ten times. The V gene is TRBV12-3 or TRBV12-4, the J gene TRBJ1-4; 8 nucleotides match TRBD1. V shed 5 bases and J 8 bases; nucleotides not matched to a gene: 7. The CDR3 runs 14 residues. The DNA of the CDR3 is TGTGCCAGCAGTCCCAGGGGGCAGGACGAAAAACTGTTTTTT. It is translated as CASSPRGQDEKLFF.

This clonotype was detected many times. DNA of the CDR3: TGTGCCAGCAGCCAAGAGGGCGGGGGCCACAATGAGCAGTTCTTC. Protein product: CASSQEGGGHNEQFF. V gene TRBV4-2 combines with J gene TRBJ2-1; D might be TRBD2 (7 bases). V lost 0 bases and J lost 5, with 11 bases in between. Germline CDR1 is LGHNA and CDR2 is YNFKEQ. The CDR3 has 15 amino acids.